These T cell receptor beta chains were read from a single sample in a study of blood T cell repertoires in COVID-19. The method was immunoSEQ multiplex PCR; TCRdb's version includes in-frame clones alone and lacks a portion of them. The repertoire includes about 120,000 clones, roughly 81% of them detected once, and approximately 1.5% sits in the top ten. Sequences were obtained from peripheral blood. The receptors shown here come from a middle-aged man with acute or convalescent COVID-19. Both conserved end residues are part of each CDR3. A D gene is named only where the DNA matches it firmly. Only some rows state a clone size, as once, few, many or a class for expanded clones.

J,V,size,D,DNA,CDR3
TRBJ2-1,TRBV7-2,NA,NA,TGTGCCAGCAGTGTTGGGGCCCAGTTCTTC,CASSVGAQFF
TRBJ2-5,TRBV9,few,NA,TGTGCCAGCAGCGTAGGGAGGGGGCGGTGGCAAGAGACCCAGTACTTC,CASSVGRGRWQETQYF
TRBJ1-1,TRBV5-1,NA,TRBD1,TGCGCCAGCAGCTTGGAGACAGGGGGCCTGTGGGGCACTGAAGCTTTCTTT,CASSLETGGLWGTEAFF
TRBJ2-6,TRBV5-1,NA,NA,TGCGCCAGCAGCTTGAACCCAGGGTCTGGGGCCAACGTCCTGACTTTC,CASSLNPGSGANVLTF
TRBJ2-3,TRBV27,NA,TRBD1,TGTGCCAGCAGTATCGACAGGGTGCAGGATACGCAGTATTTT,CASSIDRVQDTQYF
TRBJ2-7,TRBV12-5,NA,TRBD1,TGTGCTAGTGGTTTGGTGCTCGGAGGGCAGGGGGCCCCCTACGAGCAGTACTTC,CASGLVLGGQGAPYEQYF
TRBJ1-5,TRBV27,NA,TRBD1,TGTGCCAGCAGTTCGGACAGGGGACAGCCCCAGCATTTT,CASSSDRGQPQHF
TRBJ1-6,TRBV19,NA,NA,TGTGCCAGTGAACTATCCGGGACACTCGGTTCACCCCTCCACTTT,CASELSGTLGSPLHF
TRBJ1-1,TRBV12-3/TRBV12-4,NA,NA,TGTGCCAGCAGTTTACGGGGGGGCTCTGAAGCTTTCTTT,CASSLRGGSEAFF
TRBJ2-2,TRBV19,NA,NA,TGTGCCAGTAGTCCCGGGACTCTTAACACCGGGGAGCTGTTTTTT,CASSPGTLNTGELFF
TRBJ1-1,TRBV6-1,NA,NA,TGTGCCAGCAGTGAAGTGAGGCGTCCTGAAGCTTTCTTT,CASSEVRRPEAFF
TRBJ2-7,TRBV25-1,NA,TRBD1,TGTGCCAGCAGCGGACAGGGGGCAGGCGAGCAGTACTTC,CASSGQGAGEQYF
TRBJ2-3,TRBV6-4,NA,NA,TGTGCCAGCAGTGACTCAGCCACAGATACGCAGTATTTT,CASSDSATDTQYF
TRBJ2-1,TRBV5-4,once,NA,TGTGCCACCACCAGGGAAGTCAACAATGAGCAGTTCTTC,CATTREVNNEQFF
TRBJ2-7,TRBV6-5,NA,TRBD1,TGTGCCAGCAGTTACTACAGGGGGCCTCTCTACGAGCAGTACTTC,CASSYYRGPLYEQYF
TRBJ1-1,TRBV15,NA,TRBD1,TGTGCCACCAGCAGAGCCCAGGGGGCTCGGACTGAAGCTTTCTTT,CATSRAQGARTEAFF
TRBJ1-1,TRBV5-1,NA,TRBD1,TGCGCCAGCTCTAGAGGGACAGGGAACACTGAAGCTTTCTTT,CASSRGTGNTEAFF
TRBJ1-2,TRBV7-8,NA,TRBD1,TGTGCCAGCAGCCCCGACAGGGGAAGACCTAACTATGGCTACACCTTC,CASSPDRGRPNYGYTF
TRBJ1-3,TRBV4-2,once,NA,TGTGCCAGCAGCCCTGGACAGTCCTCCTCTGGAAACACCATATATTTT,CASSPGQSSSGNTIYF
TRBJ2-3,TRBV28,NA,TRBD2,TGTGCCAGCAAGACGGGGGGGCCGACAGATACGCAGTATTTT,CASKTGGPTDTQYF
TRBJ2-5,TRBV25-1,NA,NA,TGTGCCAGCGCCAGGGATTTGGAGACCCAGTACTTC,CASARDLETQYF
TRBJ2-6,TRBV6-5,NA,TRBD2,TGTGCCACAGGGAGGGGTGGGGCCAACGTCCTGACTTTC,CATGRGGANVLTF
TRBJ1-3,TRBV6-5,NA,TRBD1,TGTGCCAGCAGCCCCCGACAGGGAGTAGGAAACACCATATATTTT,CASSPRQGVGNTIYF
TRBJ1-3,TRBV18,NA,NA,TGTGCCAGCACACCGGACACTGGAAACACCATATATTTT,CASTPDTGNTIYF
TRBJ2-6,TRBV5-1,NA,NA,TGCGCCAGCCATCAAGAGGGTTCTGGGGCCAACGTCCTGACTTTC,CASHQEGSGANVLTF
TRBJ2-7,TRBV19,NA,NA,TGTGCCAGTAGTATAAAGGACAGCTCCTACGAGCAGTACTTC,CASSIKDSSYEQYF
TRBJ1-2,TRBV6-5,NA,TRBD1,TGTGCCAGCAGTTACGGGACAGGTCCGTATGGCTACACCTTC,CASSYGTGPYGYTF
TRBJ2-2,TRBV19,NA,NA,TGTGCCAGTAGTAGGCTAGCCGGCGGGGAGCTGTTTTTT,CASSRLAGGELFF
TRBJ2-1,TRBV11-1,NA,NA,TGTGCCAGCAGCTCGACCTTCCGGGACATACGGAATGAGCAGTTCTTC,CASSSTFRDIRNEQFF
TRBJ1-1,TRBV4-3,NA,NA,TGCGCCAGCAGCCAAGATGGTAGGCGAGGGACTGAAGCTTTCTTT,CASSQDGRRGTEAFF
TRBJ2-7,TRBV2,NA,TRBD2,TGTGCCAGCAGGAGAGGGTTTTCATTCCGGGACACCGGGACTAGCGGGGACTACGAGCAGTACTTC,CASRRGFSFRDTGTSGDYEQYF
TRBJ1-3,TRBV2,NA,TRBD1,TGTGCCAGTCGACAGGGTTTGGAAAACACCATATATTTT,CASRQGLENTIYF
TRBJ2-7,TRBV5-7,once,TRBD1,TGTGCCAGCAGCTCGTCTCCGGGACAGGGCACCTACGAGCAGTACTTC,CASSSSPGQGTYEQYF
TRBJ1-3,TRBV6-5,NA,TRBD1,TGTGCCACGGGGGCAGGGGGCTCCGGAAACACCATATATTTT,CATGAGGSGNTIYF
TRBJ1-1,TRBV2,few,TRBD1,TGTGCCAGCACCAGGGACAGGGGATTAGGTGAAGCTTTCTTT,CASTRDRGLGEAFF
TRBJ2-5,TRBV11-3,NA,TRBD1,TGTGCCAGCAGCCGGACAGGGGGCGAAGAGACCCAGTACTTC,CASSRTGGEETQYF
TRBJ2-3,TRBV5-4,once,TRBD1,TGTGCCAGCAGCTTCGGGACAGGGGGTCTTGGGAATACGCAGTATTTT,CASSFGTGGLGNTQYF
TRBJ1-2,TRBV4-2,NA,TRBD1,TGTGCCAGCAGCCAAGTTTCCGGGACAGGGAACTATGGCTACACCTTC,CASSQVSGTGNYGYTF
TRBJ2-4,TRBV7-2,NA,NA,TGTGCCAGCAGCCCCCTTAAGGGGCAAGCCAAAAACATTCAGTACTTC,CASSPLKGQAKNIQYF
TRBJ2-1,TRBV5-1,few,TRBD2,TGCGCCAGCAGCTCTAGCGGAGGGGAGTTCAATGAGCAGTTCTTC,CASSSSGGEFNEQFF